This passage covers 4 T cell receptor beta chains from one sample sequenced in a study of blood T cell repertoires in COVID-19. TCRdb's copy holds only in-frame clones and misses some; the assay was immunoSEQ multiplex PCR. The data contain about 270,000 clones, roughly 83% of them singletons. Sequencing input: peripheral blood. These receptors were collected from a woman aged 80 or over with COVID-19, enrolled during active disease.

V and J are TRBV28 and TRBJ1-1; TRBD1 might be the D (6 bases). Looked up from germline, CDR1 is MDHEN and CDR2 is SYDVKM. V lost 5 bases and J lost 0, with 13 bases in between. The length of the CDR3 is 15 residues. Written as DNA, the CDR3 is TGTGCCAGCAGTCCGCCCGACAGGATGAACACTGAAGCTTTCTTT. It encodes CASSPPDRMNTEAFF.

The chain is built from TRBV28 and TRBJ2-1; TRBD2 might be the D (6 bases). Germline CDR1 is MDHEN and CDR2 is SYDVKM. This CDR3 contains 15 residues. Trimming took 8 bases from V and 5 from J, leaving 19 bases between them. CDR3 region: CASVAAERVNNEQFF. In DNA form, the CDR3 reads TGTGCCAGCGTTGCCGCGGAGCGGGTCAACAATGAGCAGTTCTTC.

The chain joins TRBV30 to TRBJ2-1; D unresolved. V was cut by 0 bases and J by 3 bases, with 9 bases left in between. Germline V gene lookup returns CDR1 GTSNPN and CDR2 SVGIG (reference sequence). The CDR3 covers 14 residues. CDR3 residues: CAWSVNSLYNEQFF. DNA of the CDR3: TGTGCCTGGAGTGTGAATAGTCTCTACAATGAGCAGTTCTTC.

V gene TRBV6-2 or TRBV6-3 combines with J gene TRBJ2-3; 12 nucleotides line up with TRBD1. CDR3 length equals 17 residues. Germline V gene lookup returns CDR1 MNHEY and CDR2 SVGEGT. V was pared by 0 bases and J by 3 bases, with 4 bases of the junction left unmatched. Written as DNA, the CDR3 is TGTGCCAGCAGTTACTCCAGGGGACAGGGGGCGACAGATACGCAGTATTTT. Residues: CASSYSRGQGATDTQYF.